This T cell receptor beta chain was observed in a study of blood T cell repertoires in COVID-19. On the study more broadly: The origin of the acute and convalescent COVID-19 samples was the United States, Italy and Spain. T cells, B-cell-depleted T cells, or PBMCs provided the cDNA or gDNA that served as material.

In the authors' methods: Estimates of nucleated cell counts were drawn from the amplification of reference gene primers. Method: immunoSEQ multiplex PCR; TCRdb's copy keeps in-frame clones and lacks some. From that table come the V and J calls and clone size; the DNA was used to work out D and trimming. The sample shows about 90,000 clones, roughly 78% of them seen only once. The CDR3 is 15 residues long. The J segment lost 2 bases and the V segment lost 0 bases, leaving 2 bases of the junction unmatched. Per germline, CDR1 MNHEY and CDR2 SVGEGT. Sequencing was carried out using peripheral blood. The receptor comes from a woman of 80 years or more with acute or convalescent COVID-19. This chain links TRBV6-2 or TRBV6-3 with TRBJ2-7; TRBD1 matches 9 bases. The CDR3 sequence is CASSYSGTGPYEQYF. The CDR3 region has the DNA TGTGCCAGCAGTTACTCGGGGACAGGGCCCTACGAGCAGTACTTC.